Each of the 8 T cell receptor beta chains below was sequenced from the same sample in a study of T cell repertoires in cytomegalovirus infection. Each CDR3 protein gets one entry after TCRdb re-called the reads with MiXCR. The sample includes 400,000 to 550,000 distinct CDR3 sequences, about 11% of them seen just once. The sample consisted of PBMCs. The source is a human donor in good health (CMV status not recorded). Some clones in this sample may be carry-over from other donors' samples.

This clonotype was observed at least ten times. This chain uses TRBV25-1 with TRBJ1-1; 7 bases are shared with TRBD1. The CDR3 has 16 residues. Trimming took 5 bases from V and 4 from J; bases not matched to a gene: 13. Germline CDR1 MGHDK, CDR2 SYGVNS. The DNA of the CDR3 is TGTGCCAGCAGTCGGATGTACGGACAGGAGAGCACTGAAGCTTTCTTT. Its protein product is CASSRMYGQESTEAFF.

This clonotype was counted many times. The chain recombines TRBV7-3 with TRBJ2-5, with 7 bases matching TRBD1. This CDR3 spans 15 amino acids. Germline V gene data show CDR1 as SGHTA and CDR2 as FQGTGA. V lost 5 bases to trimming and J lost 3 bases; unmatched junction nucleotides: 9. The DNA for the CDR3 is TGTGCCAGCAGCCTGGGAAGGGGGCTCGAAGAGACCCAGTACTTC. This codes for CASSLGRGLEETQYF.

In this sample, this clonotype turned up many times. DNA of the CDR3: TGCAGTGCTAAACCGGGACCCAGCGTGTTAGAGCAGTACTTC. As protein: CSAKPGPSVLEQYF. The chain couples TRBV20-1 to TRBJ2-7; D is perhaps TRBD1 or TRBD2 (5 bases each). Germline loops: CDR1 DFQATT, CDR2 SNEGSKA (reference sequence). This CDR3 is 14 amino acids long. V lost 4 bases, J lost 7 bases, and 20 bases lay in between.

This chain links TRBV3-1 with TRBJ1-1; a weak D match, TRBD1 (6 bases). The length of the CDR3 is 13 residues. Deletions cut 5 bases from V and 5 bases from J, with 12 bases between. Germline lookup yields CDR1 LGHDT and CDR2 YNNKEL (reference sequence). CDR3 residues: CASSGRGGTEAFF. CDR3 nucleotide sequence: TGTGCCAGCAGCGGGCGAGGGGGAACTGAAGCTTTCTTT.

This clonotype was detected many times. The rearrangement uses TRBV4-2 and TRBJ1-3, with no clear D. The CDR3 extends over 16 amino acids. The V gene's germline CDR1 is LGHNA and CDR2 YNFKEQ. Trimming took 0 bases from V and 9 from J, leaving 18 bases between them. Here the CDR3 DNA reads TGTGCCAGCAGCCAAGAGAAGTCAGGCCTTCGCCCCACCATATATTTT. Its protein product is CASSQEKSGLRPTIYF.

In its sample, this clonotype was seen many times. The chain uses TRBV6-5 and TRBJ2-7; maybe TRBD2 (5 bases). The CDR3 consists of 15 residues. Germline lookup yields CDR1 MNHEY and CDR2 SVGAGI. Trimming took off 2 bases at V and 4 bases at J, with 15 bases between the two ends. The CDR3 DNA follows: TGTGCCAGCAGTTACCGCCGGACTGCCGAATACGAGCAGTACTTC. Its translation: CASSYRRTAEYEQYF.

There are many counts of this clonotype. V usage is TRBV7-8 and J usage is TRBJ2-7; 15 bases agree with TRBD2. The V gene's germline CDR1 is SGHVS and CDR2 FQNEAQ. The CDR3 loop spans 16 amino acids. Trimming cost V 5 bases and J 8 bases; bases outside gene matches: 10. For the CDR3, the DNA is TGTGCCAGCAGCCCCGGTGAGGGACTAGCGGGAGGAAAGCAGTACTTC. As protein: CASSPGEGLAGGKQYF.

There are a few counts of this clonotype. The genes are TRBV12-3 or TRBV12-4 and TRBJ2-7; D is perhaps TRBD1 (6 bases). The CDR3 runs 14 residues. V shed 6 bases and J shed 0 bases, with 12 bases lying between them. CDR3: CASSLDRPSYEQYF. The DNA for the CDR3 is TGTGCCAGCAGCCTAGACAGGCCCTCCTACGAGCAGTACTTC.